The entry that follows covers one TCR beta chain sequence. The data were taken from a study of shared clonotypes between healthy human individuals. This CDR3 contains 15 residues. Germline CDR1 is MNHEY and CDR2 is SVGAGI. The J segment lost 10 bases and the V segment lost 5 bases, leaving 13 bases of the junction unmatched. Profiled with immunoSEQ multiplex PCR; TCRdb holds only in-frame clones, not every one. The top ten hold over 1.5% of the sample, which has about 680,000 clones, over 65% seen once. The clonotype originates from a woman aged 25-40 years in good health. The chain links TRBV6-5 to TRBJ2-3; 9 bases agree with TRBD2. Sequencing used memory CD4+ T cells sorted from blood. Subset defined: CD45RA-negative fraction. The CDR3 protein is CASSVGTSTRSSQYF. The CDR3 nucleotides are TGTGCCAGCAGTGTTGGGACTAGCACTCGATCATCGCAGTATTTT.